The T cell receptor (beta chain) under discussion was sequenced for a study of T cells in Graves' hyperthyroidism and ophthalmopathy. This clonotype was observed a handful of times. The CDR3 is made up of 14 amino acids. Per the germline V gene, CDR1 is SGHTS and CDR2 is YDEGEE. Trimming removed 1 base at V and 5 bases at J, with 9 bases between. The hyperthyroidism was newly diagnosed and had lasted under 2 months; the patients were aged 18 to 65. A patient was excluded if there was uncontrolled infection, other autoimmune disease, pregnancy or lactation. Diagnostic assessment was based on clinical symptoms, serum thyroxine and TRAb, thyroid ultrasound and orbital computed tomography. RNA transcripts provided the source from which TCR beta CDR3 regions were amplified. Using the HTBI primer set, a first-round RT-PCR was run on the TCR CDR3. Via MiXCR, TCRdb re-called the multiplex PCR reads, giving one row per CDR3 protein. The sample carries 300,000 to 350,000 distinct CDR3 sequences, about 18% recorded once.

The clonotype originates from a woman aged 50 to 60 with Graves' hyperthyroidism. This sequence joins TRBV5-8 and TRBJ1-4, with a possible D match to TRBD1 (6 bases). The sequencing sample was made of blood. CDR3 protein: CASSLPGENEKLFF. The CDR3 DNA follows: TGTGCCAGCAGCTTGCCAGGGGAGAATGAAAAACTGTTTTTT.